These 25 T cell receptor beta chains came from one sample sequenced in a study of blood T cells in healthy people across ages. For the second PCR, which ran for about 7 to 11 cycles, a sample-barcoded 5' primer and a J-beta primer mix were used. TCRdb called the 5' RACE reads again in MiXCR, with one record for every CDR3 protein. The table records 1.8 million or so distinct CDR3 sequences, about two fifths of them present only once. The sequencing input was blood. Every receptor here comes from a human donor in good health.

This clonotype appeared a single time. J is TRBJ2-3 and V is TRBV29-1; D remains unclear. CDR3 length: 13 residues. With 6 bases removed from V and 0 bases from J, the gap between germline ends came to 10 bases. The V gene's germline CDR1 is SQVTM and CDR2 ANQGSEA. CDR3 sequence reads: CSVATRSTDTQYF. CDR3 bases: TGCAGCGTCGCCACCAGAAGCACAGATACGCAGTATTTT.

V gene TRBV7-3 combines with J gene TRBJ2-3; 9 bases agree with TRBD2. J gave up 2 bases and V 2 bases, and 5 bases lay outside the gene matches. Per germline, CDR1 SGHTA and CDR2 FQGTGA. CDR3 length equals 16 residues. The CDR3 region is CASSLGSGRYTDTQYF. The CDR3 DNA is TGTGCCAGCAGCTTAGGAAGCGGGAGGTACACAGATACGCAGTATTTT. The variable domain in full, with the rest retrieved from reference TRBV7-3 and TRBJ2-3, is GAGVSQTPSNKVTEKGKYVELRCDPISGHTALYWYRQSLGQGPEFLIYFQGTGAADDSGLPNDRFFAVRPEGSVSTLKIQRTERGDSAVYLCASSLGSGRYTDTQYFGPGTRLTVL.

The J gene is TRBJ2-4, the V gene TRBV4-1; D uncertain. Germline V gene lookup returns CDR1 MGHRA and CDR2 YSYEKL. This CDR3 contains 17 residues. The V gene lost 3 bases and the J gene lost 2 bases, with 17 bases spanning the gap. The CDR3 region is CASSHLDRSQSKNIQYF. DNA of the CDR3: TGCGCCAGCAGCCACCTGGACCGCTCGCAGTCCAAAAACATTCAGTACTTC.

This clonotype was seen a handful of times. The V call is TRBV12-3 or TRBV12-4, the J call TRBJ1-5; the match to TRBD1 covers 8 bases. The CDR3 has 14 residues. V lost 6 bases to trimming and J lost 5 bases; unmatched junction nucleotides: 6. DNA of the CDR3: TGTGCCAGCAGCAGGACAGGGTTTTATCAGCCCCAGCATTTT. It yields the protein CASSRTGFYQPQHF.

This clonotype is a singleton in its sample. A junction boundary mismatches the germline segment, possibly from a read error. V usage is TRBV7-2 and J usage is TRBJ2-5, with D maybe TRBD2 (6 bases). The CDR3 totals 16 residues. Germline CDR1 reads SGHTA; CDR2 reads FQGNSA. CDR3 DNA sequence: TGTGGCAGCAGCTTAATCTTCCACCAAGCGGGCGGTCCCCAGTACTTC. Its protein product is CGSSLIFHQAGGPQYF.

This clonotype was seen a few times. The chain combines TRBV12-3 or TRBV12-4 with TRBJ1-2; 12 bases align to TRBD1. CDR3 length: 15 residues. The trim removed 5 bases at V and 7 bases at J, leaving 8 bases unmatched. The CDR3 spells CASSPGGQGAGGYTF. The CDR3 region has the DNA TGTGCCAGCAGTCCCGGGGGACAGGGGGCCGGTGGCTACACCTTC.

V usage is TRBV6-5 and J usage is TRBJ1-6, with TRBD1 matching 8 bases. The junction had 7 bases not matched to a gene; V was cut back by 5 bases and J by 7 bases. There are 15 residues in the CDR3. Germline V gene lookup returns CDR1 MNHEY and CDR2 SVGAGI. The DNA for the CDR3 is TGTGCCAGCAGTGCCCAGACAGGGGTAAATTCACCCCTCCACTTT. This sequence encodes CASSAQTGVNSPLHF.

This chain uses TRBV7-6 with TRBJ2-7; D is unclear. Germline CDR1 and CDR2: SGHVS and FNYEAQ. The CDR3 sequence is 12 residues long. The V gene lost 4 bases and the J gene lost 6 bases, with 10 bases spanning the gap. CDR3 sequence: CASSSDGCEQYF. DNA of the CDR3: TGTGCCAGCAGCTCCGATGGGTGCGAGCAGTACTTC.

This rearrangement joins TRBV20-1 to TRBJ2-5, with 8 bases identical to TRBD2. Per germline, CDR1 DFQATT and CDR2 SNEGSKA (reference sequence). The CDR3 loop spans 15 amino acids. V lost 4 bases and J lost 5; bases outside the gene matches: 12. Here the CDR3 DNA reads TGCAGTGCTAACCTATCCGGGACTAGGCGTGAGACCCAGTACTTC. It translates to CSANLSGTRRETQYF.

This chain links TRBV6-4 with TRBJ1-2; TRBD1 might be the D (5 bases). The ends were cut back, 0 bases at V and 6 bases at J, with 14 bases in the middle. This CDR3 contains 15 residues. Germline V gene data show CDR1 as MRHNA and CDR2 as SNTAGT. The CDR3 region has the DNA TGTGCCAGCAGTGACTCCGGGCAGGGAGTGGATGGCTACACCTTC. This encodes CASSDSGQGVDGYTF.

This clonotype was counted between two and nine times. The V gene is TRBV6-5, the J gene TRBJ2-1; TRBD1 or TRBD2 may be the D gene (5 bases each). The DNA end favors TRBJ2-7, so the J call may be wrong. Germline V gives CDR1 MNHEY, CDR2 SVGAGI. This CDR3 spans 14 amino acids. CDR3 sequence (DNA): TGTGCCAGCAGTTACACGGGACCGTACAATGAGCAGTACTTC. It encodes CASSYTGPYNEQYF.

This chain connects TRBV3-1 to TRBJ2-6; D uncertain. The CDR3 is 14 residues long. Germline CDR1 LGHDT, CDR2 YNNKEL (reference sequence). V gave up 7 bases and J gave up 0 bases, with 7 bases separating them. The CDR3: CASIQASGANVLTF. Written as DNA, the CDR3 is TGTGCCAGCATCCAGGCCTCTGGGGCCAACGTCCTGACTTTC.

The chain employs TRBV12-3 or TRBV12-4 and TRBJ1-5; TRBD1 aligns across 9 bases. V lost 6 bases, J lost 6 bases, and 9 bases stayed unmatched. This CDR3 is 15 amino acids long. CDR3 in amino acids: CASRPGTGYSQPQHF. The CDR3 DNA is TGTGCCAGCAGGCCCGGGACAGGGTATAGTCAGCCCCAGCATTTT.

The chain carries TRBV15 and TRBJ1-1; 10 bases agree with TRBD1. The J segment lost 3 bases and the V segment lost 5 bases, leaving 9 bases of the junction unmatched. The CDR3 contains 16 residues. CDR1 and CDR2 from the germline V gene are LNHNV and YYDKDF (reference sequence). The CDR3 spells CATSGPGTGVDTEAFF. In DNA, the CDR3 is TGTGCCACCAGCGGACCCGGGACAGGGGTTGACACTGAAGCTTTCTTT.

The chain recombines TRBV7-3 with TRBJ2-1; TRBD2 matches 7 bases. Germline-derived CDR1 and CDR2 are SGHTA and FQGTGA. V lost 5 bases to trimming and J lost 6 bases; unmatched junction nucleotides: 13. The CDR3 is 16 amino acids. The CDR3 here is CASSPNFGGSRNEQFF. CDR3 bases: TGTGCCAGCAGCCCAAACTTCGGGGGGAGCCGCAATGAGCAGTTCTTC.

Notes on this clonotype: A much larger clone differs from this one at a single base, so this may be a read error. The J gene is TRBJ2-2, the V gene TRBV6-2 or TRBV6-3, with a possible D match to TRBD1 (6 bases). CDR3 size: 14 residues. The V and J ends lost 8 bases and 1 base respectively, with 11 bases between them. From germline, CDR1 is MNHEY and CDR2 SVGEGT. The CDR3 is CASRLTGNTGELFF. The CDR3 nucleotides are TGTGCCAGCCGCTTGACAGGGAACACCGGGGAGCTGTTTTTT.

This clonotype was seen only a few times. This chain links TRBV25-1 with TRBJ1-4; 7 bases map to TRBD1. Trimming at V came to 3 bases and at J to 8 bases, leaving 9 bases not matched to a gene. The CDR3 is 15 amino acids. CDR1 is MGHDK, CDR2 SYGVNS, per germline. CDR3 protein: CASSDRTGAGEKLFF. CDR3 in DNA: TGTGCCAGCAGTGACCGTACAGGGGCGGGGGAAAAACTGTTTTTT.

J is TRBJ1-2 and V is TRBV7-9; TRBD1 agrees at 7 bases. This CDR3 spans 14 amino acids. CDR1 and CDR2 from the germline V gene are SEHNR and FQNEAQ (reference sequence). V was clipped by 1 base and J by 8 bases; unmatched bases: 7. DNA for the CDR3: TGTGCCAGCAGCTTAGAGACAGGGTCGGGAGGCTACACCTTC. As protein: CASSLETGSGGYTF.

The chain uses TRBV4-1 and TRBJ2-1; 9 positions match TRBD1. Germline loops: CDR1 MGHRA, CDR2 YSYEKL. The V gene end was trimmed by 3 bases and the J gene end by 7 bases; junction bases not matched to a gene: 10. This CDR3 has 16 residues. CDR3 sequence: CASSQAPGQGRNEQFF. The CDR3 nucleotides read TGCGCCAGCAGCCAGGCTCCGGGACAGGGAAGGAATGAGCAGTTCTTC.

This chain joins TRBV5-5 and TRBJ2-3; D gene unclear. Per germline, CDR1 SGHKS and CDR2 YYEKEE (reference sequence). V was trimmed by 0 bases and J by 8 bases, leaving 16 bases between them. This CDR3 region has 15 residues. CDR3 sequence: CASSLVLNPSGTQYF. CDR3 DNA: TGTGCCAGCAGCTTGGTTCTTAACCCCTCGGGTACGCAGTATTTT. Complete variable domain (other parts from reference TRBV5-5 and TRBJ2-3): DAGVTQSPTHLIKTRGQQVTLRCSPISGHKSVSWYQQVLGQGPQFIFQYYEKEERGRGNFPDRFSARQFPNYSSELNVNALLLGDSALYLCASSLVLNPSGTQYFGPGTRLTVL.

This clonotype has only a few counts. The rearrangement joins TRBV25-1 to TRBJ1-5, with D maybe TRBD1 (6 bases). This CDR3 spans 16 amino acids. V was clipped by 6 bases and J by 3 bases, with 18 bases between them. The germline gives CDR1 MGHDK, CDR2 SYGVNS. The CDR3 here is CASRSIVGAANQPQHF. The CDR3 DNA is TGTGCCAGCAGAAGTATCGTGGGGGCAGCCAATCAGCCCCAGCATTTT.

This clonotype was counted between two and nine times. The V gene is TRBV29-1, the J gene TRBJ1-2; weak D call: TRBD1 (5 bases). This CDR3 contains 12 residues. Germline V lookup: CDR1 SQVTM, CDR2 ANQGSEA. V was clipped by 2 bases and J by 9 bases, with 13 bases between them. CDR3 loop: CSVERGAGSYTF. CDR3 bases: TGCAGCGTTGAACGAGGGGCGGGGAGCTACACCTTC.

Of note for this clonotype: This sequence may be a read error, since a much larger clone differs from it by one base. The gene calls are TRBV7-2 and TRBJ2-3, with unresolved D. CDR3 length equals 12 residues. From germline, CDR1 is SGHTA and CDR2 FQGNSA. CDR3 coding DNA: TGTGCCAGCAGCATAAACACAGATACGCAGTGTTTT. This encodes CASSINTDTQCF.

This clonotype was observed a handful of times. The CDR3 nucleotides are TGCGCCAGCAGCTTGGGTGTTCCAACAGATACGCAGTATTTT. Amino acid sequence: CASSLGVPTDTQYF. The chain has TRBV5-1 and TRBJ2-3; D gene uncertain. Trimming shortened V by 0 bases and J by 3 bases, and 8 bases separated the two germline ends. CDR1 and CDR2 from the germline V gene are SGHRS and YFSETQ. The CDR3 runs to 14 residues.

The chain links TRBV29-1 to TRBJ1-1; tentatively, D is TRBD1 (5 bases). The CDR3 spans 12 residues. Trimming cost V 8 bases and J 4 bases, with 14 bases left between them. Germline V gene sequence: CDR1 SQVTM, CDR2 ANQGSEA. CDR3 in amino acids: CSPGGQGTEAFF. Written as DNA, the CDR3 is TGCAGCCCCGGAGGGCAGGGCACTGAAGCTTTCTTT.